The next 8 T cell receptor beta chains were all read from a single sample in a study of blood T cell repertoires in COVID-19. Clones were read by immunoSEQ multiplex PCR, and TCRdb kept only the in-frame ones, dropping some. This table holds more than 150,000 clones, 70% to 90% found once. Sequencing was done on a sample of peripheral blood. The receptor source for this set is a man aged 70-80 years with active or convalescent COVID-19.

This clone was seen a single time. The V and J genes are TRBV4-3 and TRBJ1-1; D remains ambiguous. The CDR3 contains 14 residues. The germline V gene has CDR1 LGHNA and CDR2 YSLEER. V lost 2 bases to trimming and J lost 1 base, with 8 bases between them. As DNA, the CDR3 is TGCGCCAGCAGCCAAAAAACACAGAACACTGAAGCTTTCTTT. Protein sequence: CASSQKTQNTEAFF.

Only one count was recorded for this clone. This chain links TRBV7-7 with TRBJ2-5, with D possibly TRBD2 on 5 matching bases. The CDR3 totals 16 residues. The germline gives CDR1 SSHAT, CDR2 FNYEAQ (reference sequence). Trimming shortened V by 1 base and J by 7 bases, and 19 bases separated the two germline ends. The CDR3 DNA is TGTGCCAGCAGCTTAGTGAGTGGGAGCGCGGGCGGGACCCAGTACTTC. This sequence encodes CASSLVSGSAGGTQYF.

J is TRBJ1-6 and V is TRBV5-1, with 8 bases fitting TRBD1. The germline gives CDR1 SGHRS, CDR2 YFSETQ. The CDR3 loop spans 15 amino acids. Losses at the gene ends were 2 bases for V and 10 bases for J; bases not matched to a gene: 8. The CDR3 loop is CASSLSRGHGSPLHF. CDR3 sequence (DNA): TGCGCCAGCAGCTTAAGCAGGGGGCATGGATCACCCCTCCACTTT.

The J gene is TRBJ1-5, the V gene TRBV21-1; the table assigns TRBD1, which was not confirmed against the DNA. TRBV21-1 is marked as a pseudogene. The CDR3 is made up of 13 amino acids. Written as DNA, the CDR3 is TGTGCCCGCTGGGACAGACGAAATCAGCCCCAGCATTTT. It specifies CARWDRRNQPQHF.

The V gene is TRBV24-1, the J gene TRBJ1-1; D not resolved. Trimming removed 2 bases at V and 11 bases at J, with 8 bases between. The CDR3 totals 11 residues. CDR1 is KGHDR and CDR2 is SFDVKD in the germline V gene. The CDR3 protein is CATSDSGRAFF. In DNA form, the CDR3 reads TGTGCCACCAGTGATTCAGGTCGGGCTTTCTTT.

The rearrangement links TRBV3-1 (or the pseudogene TRBV3-2) to TRBJ2-1; 8 nucleotides agree with TRBD1. Germline-derived CDR1 and CDR2 are LGHDT and YNNKEL (reference sequence). This CDR3 has 15 residues. V trimming: 3 bases; J trimming: 3 bases; junction bases outside the gene matches: 4. CDR3 region: CASSQDRERYNEQFF. Written as DNA, the CDR3 is TGTGCCAGCAGCCAGGACAGGGAACGCTACAATGAGCAGTTCTTC.

This chain joins TRBV2 and TRBJ2-7; D remains unclear. V was pared by 0 bases and J by 3 bases, with 3 bases between. CDR1 and CDR2 (germline): SNHLY, FYNNEI. The CDR3 totals 12 residues. In DNA, the CDR3 is TGTGCCAGCAGTGAAGCCATCTACGAGCAGTACTTC. It encodes CASSEAIYEQYF.

The chain joins TRBV7-6 to TRBJ2-7; a possible D gene is TRBD1 (6 bases). The V gene lost 1 base and the J gene lost 4 bases, with 8 bases spanning the gap. Germline CDR1 is SGHVS and CDR2 is FNYEAQ. This CDR3 has 13 residues. CDR3 amino acids: CASSLDRVYEQYF. The CDR3 DNA reads TGTGCCAGCAGCTTAGACAGGGTTTACGAGCAGTACTTC.